A single sample is the source of the 31 T cell receptor beta chains below, sequenced in a study of shared clonotypes between healthy human individuals. CD8 cells classed as naive were CD45RO-negative and positively selected for CCR7, excluding terminally differentiated effector memory CD45RA+ cells. Generated by immunoSEQ multiplex PCR, the TCRdb table keeps only in-frame clones and is missing some. The profile shows 700,000 to 950,000 clones, roughly 96% of them singletons. The sequencing input was naive CD8+ T cells sorted from blood. Source of these receptors: a man under 40 in good health.

As concerns this clone: Its ends do not fully match the called genes, so a read error is possible. The rearrangement joins TRBV27 to TRBJ2-6; the D is unclear. The germline V gene encodes CDR1 MNHEY and CDR2 SMNVEV (reference sequence). The length of the CDR3 is 16 residues. The CDR3 DNA sequence: TGTGCCAGCAGTTCCCTCGGAAACACTGGTGCCAACGTCCTGACTTTC. Residues: CASSSLGNTGANVLTF.

The chain joins TRBV6-6 to TRBJ1-5; no firm D call. V lost 2 bases and J 5 bases, leaving 10 bases between the germline ends. The CDR3 totals 14 residues. The germline CDR1 and CDR2 sequences are MNHNY and SVGAGI (reference sequence). The CDR3 here is CASSYGQHHQPQHF. The CDR3 DNA reads TGTGCCAGCAGTTACGGGCAGCATCATCAGCCCCAGCATTTT.

The chain employs TRBV10-3 and TRBJ2-3; D gene uncertain. Trimming pared 4 bases from V and 2 bases from J, leaving 10 bases between. Per germline, CDR1 ENHRY and CDR2 SYGVKD. This CDR3 region has 14 residues. The CDR3 here is CAISAQRTTDTQYF. In nucleotides, the CDR3 is TGTGCCATCAGTGCTCAACGGACCACAGATACGCAGTATTTT.

CDR3 sequence reads: CSVEDNRWSSYGYTF. The CDR3 nucleotides read TGCAGCGTTGAAGATAACAGGTGGTCTTCCTATGGCTACACCTTC. The chain recombines TRBV29-1 with TRBJ1-2, with a weak D call TRBD1 (5 bases). Trimming pared 0 bases from V and 4 bases from J, leaving 15 bases between. From germline, CDR1 is SQVTM and CDR2 ANQGSEA. This CDR3 has 15 residues.

V usage is TRBV28 and J usage is TRBJ2-5; 7 bases line up with TRBD2. V lost 4 bases and J lost 5; bases outside the gene matches: 13. The CDR3 length is 16 residues. The germline V gene has CDR1 MDHEN and CDR2 SYDVKM. The CDR3 coding sequence is TGTGCCAGCAGTTCCGTGACTAGCCTTAGGGAGGAGACCCAGTACTTC. Its protein is CASSSVTSLREETQYF.

The chain links TRBV27 to TRBJ2-7; 12 bases fit TRBD2. Germline loops: CDR1 MNHEY, CDR2 SMNVEV (reference sequence). Trimming at V came to 4 bases and at J to 5 bases, leaving 21 bases not matched to a gene. The CDR3 runs to 20 residues. This chain's CDR3 is CASSSRQGGTLAGGPHEQYF. The CDR3, as DNA: TGTGCCAGCAGTTCCAGACAGGGCGGAACTCTAGCGGGAGGGCCCCACGAGCAGTACTTC.

V gene TRBV6-4 combines with J gene TRBJ2-1; D gene ambiguous. Germline-derived CDR1 and CDR2 are MRHNA and SNTAGT. The ends were cut back, 2 bases at V and 4 bases at J, with 6 bases in the middle. CDR3 length: 13 amino acids. CDR3 in amino acids: CASSDGQYNEQFF. The CDR3 DNA is TGTGCCAGCAGTGACGGCCAGTACAATGAGCAGTTCTTC.

This chain joins TRBV7-2 and TRBJ2-6; 7 positions agree with TRBD2. The CDR3 has 16 amino acids. The V and J ends lost 5 bases and 0 bases, in that order; junction bases with no gene match: 4. Germline assignment: CDR1 SGHTA and CDR2 FQGNSA. The DNA for the CDR3 is TGTGCCAGCAGCGCAGCGGGGAGCTCTGGGGCCAACGTCCTGACTTTC. Amino acids: CASSAAGSSGANVLTF.

The chain recombines TRBV7-2 with TRBJ1-2, with 7 bases fitting TRBD1. Germline V gene lookup returns CDR1 SGHTA and CDR2 FQGNSA. The CDR3 loop spans 14 amino acids. Unmatched junction bases numbered 5, after V lost 3 bases and J lost 4 bases. CDR3: CASSFPGQLYGYTF. CDR3 DNA sequence: TGTGCCAGCAGCTTTCCGGGACAGCTCTATGGCTACACCTTC.

The genes are TRBV19 and TRBJ1-5, with unresolved D. The CDR3 is 13 residues long. The V gene lost 3 bases and the J gene lost 5 bases, with 8 bases spanning the gap. The germline V gene has CDR1 LNHDA and CDR2 SQIVND (reference sequence). In DNA form, the CDR3 reads TGTGCCAGTAGTATCGTCGGGGATCAGCCCCAGCATTTT. Its translation is CASSIVGDQPQHF.

The chain uses TRBV4-3 and TRBJ1-1; D is ambiguous. Germline CDR1 is LGHNA and CDR2 is YSLEER. The germline V and J ends were trimmed by 0 bases and 0 bases, with 5 bases remaining between them. CDR3 length: 14 amino acids. CDR3 DNA sequence: TGCGCCAGCAGCCAAGATGGGCTGAACACTGAAGCTTTCTTT. Translating it yields CASSQDGLNTEAFF.

The sample holds one count of this clone. The DNA of the CDR3 is TGTGCCAGCAGTCACGACAGCTATTACTACGAGCAGTACTTC. It yields the protein CASSHDSYYYEQYF. This chain connects TRBV6-6 to TRBJ2-7, with a weak D call TRBD1 (5 bases). Germline V gene lookup returns CDR1 MNHNY and CDR2 SVGAGI (reference sequence). Trimming removed 5 bases from V and 3 bases from J, with 14 bases in between. The CDR3 has 14 amino acids.

The genes are TRBV6-6 and TRBJ2-1; D might be TRBD1 (6 bases). Germline loops: CDR1 MNHNY, CDR2 SVGAGI (reference sequence). Trimming stripped 2 bases from V and 6 bases from J, with 14 bases between. The CDR3 runs to 15 residues. The CDR3 spells CASSYTGTPVNEQFF. The CDR3, as DNA: TGTGCCAGCAGTTACACCGGGACACCGGTCAATGAGCAGTTCTTC.

This clone came up once. The genes are TRBV27 and TRBJ2-3; 8 positions match TRBD2. CDR1 and CDR2 from the germline V gene are MNHEY and SMNVEV (reference sequence). The CDR3 covers 18 residues. V trimming: 1 base; J trimming: 0 bases; junction bases outside the gene matches: 9. As DNA, the CDR3 is TGTGCCAGCAGTTTATTTGCTAGCGGGTGGACTAGCACAGATACGCAGTATTTT. Its protein product is CASSLFASGWTSTDTQYF.

The chain employs TRBV4-1 and TRBJ2-2; D remains unclear. Deletions cut 1 base from V and 2 bases from J, with 5 bases between. The CDR3 totals 14 residues. Germline-derived CDR1 and CDR2 are MGHRA and YSYEKL. Here the CDR3 DNA reads TGCGCCAGCAGCCAAGTATCAAACACCGGGGAGCTGTTTTTT. This codes for CASSQVSNTGELFF.

V and J are TRBV11-2 and TRBJ2-1; D is unclear. Germline CDR1 SGHAT, CDR2 FQNNGV. Trimming pared 2 bases from V and 8 bases from J, leaving 10 bases between. This CDR3 has 13 amino acids. CDR3: CASSLWPGDEQFF. CDR3 sequence (DNA): TGTGCCAGCAGCTTATGGCCTGGGGATGAGCAGTTCTTC.

The J gene is TRBJ1-2, the V gene TRBV14; maybe TRBD1 (5 bases). Germline assignment: CDR1 SGHDN and CDR2 FVKESK. The CDR3 spans 15 residues. Trimming stripped 0 bases from V and 1 base from J, with 9 bases between. The CDR3 sequence: CASSQDLGGNYGYTF. The CDR3, as DNA: TGTGCCAGCAGCCAAGACCTGGGGGGTAACTATGGCTACACCTTC.

This clone was detected once. Other nucleotide sequences in the sample specify the same CDR3. The chain links TRBV9 to TRBJ2-3; D gene ambiguous. There are 12 residues in the CDR3. Germline CDR1 reads SGDLS; CDR2 reads YYNGEE. Trimming pared 3 bases from V and 5 bases from J, leaving 7 bases between. CDR3 amino acids: CASSDTRDTQYF. The CDR3 DNA reads TGTGCCAGCAGCGACACCAGAGATACGCAGTATTTT.

The CDR3 bases are TGTGCCAGCAGCCAAAAAATGGGACTAGCGGGAGGCGATACGCAGTATTTT. Translating it yields CASSQKMGLAGGDTQYF. The V gene is TRBV14, the J gene TRBJ2-3, with 15 nucleotides matching TRBD2. The V gene end was trimmed by 2 bases and the J gene end by 6 bases; junction bases not matched to a gene: 6. The V gene's germline CDR1 is SGHDN and CDR2 FVKESK. The CDR3 runs 17 residues.

The CDR3 nucleotides are TGTGCCAGCAGCTTAGTCCCCCCCACCTACGAGCAGTACTTC. Its protein product is CASSLVPPTYEQYF. V and J are TRBV7-2 and TRBJ2-7, with D hard to call. Per the germline V gene, CDR1 is SGHTA and CDR2 is FQGNSA. The CDR3 consists of 14 residues. Trimming took 1 base from V and 2 from J, leaving 9 bases between them.

The chain uses TRBV7-6 and TRBJ2-2, with D maybe TRBD2 (7 bases). This CDR3 has 17 residues. V was shortened by 4 bases and J by 1 base, with 16 bases between the two germline ends. The germline V gene has CDR1 SGHVS and CDR2 FNYEAQ. This CDR3 reads CASSWGGGHENTGELFF. CDR3 DNA: TGTGCCAGCAGCTGGGGAGGGGGACACGAGAACACCGGGGAGCTGTTTTTT.

The V call is TRBV27, the J call TRBJ2-3; TRBD1 is a possible D gene (5 bases). Germline CDR1 reads MNHEY; CDR2 reads SMNVEV (reference sequence). This CDR3 is built from 15 residues. Trimming took off 5 bases at V and 1 base at J, with 13 bases between the two ends. As DNA, the CDR3 is TGTGCCAGCAGTCCGTGGACATCGGGCACAGATACGCAGTATTTT. Translation gives CASSPWTSGTDTQYF.

This clone has just one count. The V and J genes are TRBV7-6 and TRBJ2-2, with D perhaps TRBD2 (5 bases). The V gene's germline CDR1 is SGHVS and CDR2 FNYEAQ. This CDR3 contains 14 residues. Trimming pared 5 bases from V and 3 bases from J, leaving 10 bases between. The CDR3 DNA reads TGTGCCAGCAGCCCTGACGGGGACACCGGGGAGCTGTTTTTT. Its translation is CASSPDGDTGELFF.

This clone was seen a single time. This chain joins TRBV21-1 and TRBJ2-1. TRBV21-1 is a pseudogene locus. This CDR3 region has 13 residues. CDR3 sequence (DNA): TGTGCCAGCATCCTGTTTGGTGGCAATGAGCAGTTCTTC. It translates to CASILFGGNEQFF.

This clone came up once. The chain employs TRBV7-8 and TRBJ2-3, with 13 bases identical to TRBD2. J was trimmed by 6 bases and V by 1 base; bases with no gene match: 4. The CDR3 runs 16 residues. CDR1 and CDR2 from the germline V gene are SGHVS and FQNEAQ. The DNA for the CDR3 is TGTGCCAGCAGCTTAGGAGGACTAGCGGGAGATGATACGCAGTATTTT. It translates to CASSLGGLAGDDTQYF.

The rearrangement uses TRBV5-6 and TRBJ2-2; TRBD2 might be the D (5 bases). CDR3 length: 16 residues. Germline values: CDR1 SGHDT, CDR2 YYEEEE. Trimming cost V 1 base and J 3 bases, with 13 bases left between them. The CDR3 loop reads CASSLLPGIDTGELFF. DNA of the CDR3: TGTGCCAGCAGCTTGCTACCCGGGATCGACACCGGGGAGCTGTTTTTT.

The CDR3 DNA reads TGCGCCAGCAGCCCCACCCTAGCGGGATGGAACAATGAGCAGTTCTTC. It is translated as CASSPTLAGWNNEQFF. The chain combines TRBV4-3 with TRBJ2-1, with 9 bases identical to TRBD2. The germline gives CDR1 LGHNA, CDR2 YSLEER. CDR3 length: 16 residues. V dropped 4 bases and J dropped 5; count of bases not matched to a gene: 9.

This sequence joins TRBV29-1 and TRBJ2-1; 7 nucleotides agree with TRBD2. Germline CDR1 and CDR2: SQVTM and ANQGSEA. This CDR3 is built from 15 residues. V shed 0 bases and J 6 bases; nucleotides not matched to a gene: 8. The CDR3: CSVEDRRERGNEQFF. The CDR3 coding sequence is TGCAGCGTTGAAGATCGGCGGGAGCGGGGCAATGAGCAGTTCTTC.

This clone has just one count. The gene calls are TRBV7-8 and TRBJ2-5; no definite D call. The length of the CDR3 is 14 residues. Germline-derived CDR1 and CDR2 are SGHVS and FQNEAQ. Trimming left V 1 base short and J 3 bases short, with 9 bases between. The CDR3: CASSLGNLKETQYF. As DNA, the CDR3 is TGTGCCAGCAGCTTAGGAAACTTAAAAGAGACCCAGTACTTC.

The DNA of the CDR3 is TGCGCCAGCAGTCCGATACAGGGTACCCCTGGCTACACCTTC. Translated, it gives CASSPIQGTPGYTF. This sequence joins TRBV10-1 and TRBJ1-2; the D gene is possibly TRBD1 (6 bases). The CDR3 extends over 14 amino acids. Germline CDR1 WNHNN, CDR2 SYGVQD (reference sequence). Between the trimmed V and J ends, which lost 5 bases and 7 bases, there was a span of 17 bases.

This clone was detected once. The CDR3 spells CASSPGLSSQTDTQYF. The CDR3 coding sequence is TGTGCCAGCAGTCCCGGTCTCAGTAGTCAGACAGATACGCAGTATTTT. This rearrangement joins TRBV9 to TRBJ2-3; no reliable D call. The CDR3 is 16 residues long. Trimming removed 5 bases at V and 3 bases at J, with 19 bases between. Germline V CDR1 and CDR2: SGDLS, YYNGEE. The full variable domain, its missing parts supplied by reference TRBV9 and TRBJ2-3, is DSGVTQTPKHLITATGQRVTLRCSPRSGDLSVYWYQQSLDQGLQFLIQYYNGEERAKGNILERFSAQQFPDLHSELNLSSLELGDSALYFCASSPGLSSQTDTQYFGPGTRLTVL.